This T cell receptor (beta chain) was found in a study of OX40 agonist ivuxolimab in advanced cancers. Study-level background: Given to patients was ivuxolimab, an agonistic anti-OX40 (CD134) antibody. Partial responses were achieved by three patients: one hepatocellular carcinoma, two cutaneous melanoma. The study's findings and limits: Researchers report that CD8+ T cells had, on average, more expanded clones than CD4+.

On this clone: The antigen remains undetermined.

Only in-frame clones appear in the TCRdb table, and some are missing; sequencing was by immunoSEQ multiplex PCR. The sample lists under 65,000 clones, around 90% occurring once. This specimen consisted of CD4+ or CD8+ T cells sorted from blood, obtained in a trial of the OX40 agonist ivuxolimab. The source is an adult with an advanced solid tumor such as melanoma, head and neck, liver or kidney cancer.

The CDR3 DNA is TGTGCCAGCAGTCCCGACAAGGGGACGAGCTATGGCTACACCTTC. Its protein product is CASSPDKGTSYGYTF. The rearrangement links TRBV6-5 to TRBJ1-2; perhaps TRBD1 as D (5 bases). CDR3 length: 15 amino acids. V shed 5 bases and J shed 4 bases, with 17 bases lying between them. Germline CDR1 and CDR2: MNHEY and SVGAGI.